One sample yielded the 9 T cell receptor beta chains listed below, sequenced in a study of shared clonotypes between healthy human individuals. The method was immunoSEQ multiplex PCR; TCRdb's version includes in-frame clones alone and lacks a portion of them. The data show a few million clones, 90% to 95% seen once. The sequencing sample was made of naive CD4+ T cells from PBMCs. The subset was: CD45RA+ positively selected. The source of these receptors is a man younger than 35 in good health. Some clones in this sample may be carry-over from other donors' samples.

V usage is TRBV27 and J usage is TRBJ2-4; D perhaps matches TRBD2 (5 bases). CDR3 length: 15 amino acids. V lost 2 bases and J 2 bases, leaving 10 bases between the germline ends. In germline, CDR1 is MNHEY, CDR2 SMNVEV (reference sequence). CDR3 coding DNA: TGTGCCAGCAGTTTAGGGAGACTTACCAAAAACATTCAGTACTTC. Amino acids: CASSLGRLTKNIQYF.

On this clone itself: Distinct nucleotide sequences in the sample also encode this CDR3. This chain uses TRBV5-1 with TRBJ2-7; D gene uncertain. Germline CDR1 and CDR2: SGHRS and YFSETQ. The ends were cut back, 4 bases at V and 2 bases at J, with 4 bases in the middle. The CDR3 extends over 11 amino acids. The CDR3 sequence is CASSAAYEQYF. The CDR3 DNA follows: TGCGCCAGCAGCGCCGCCTACGAGCAGTACTTC.

The rearrangement links TRBV15 to TRBJ1-1; no clear D gene. The CDR3 is made up of 14 amino acids. Looked up from germline, CDR1 is LNHNV and CDR2 is YYDKDF (reference sequence). Between the trimmed V and J ends, which lost 0 bases and 1 base, there was a span of 6 bases. The CDR3 DNA reads as TGTGCCACCAGCAGAGATCCCCAGAACACTGAAGCTTTCTTT. Its translation is CATSRDPQNTEAFF.

The chain carries TRBV28 and TRBJ2-2; TRBD1 agrees at 11 bases. The length of the CDR3 is 14 residues. V shed 10 bases and J 4 bases; nucleotides not matched to a gene: 5. Per the germline V gene, CDR1 is MDHEN and CDR2 is SYDVKM. The CDR3 protein is CATRTGGSTGELFF. CDR3 bases: TGTGCCACAAGGACAGGGGGCAGCACCGGGGAGCTGTTTTTT.

This rearrangement joins TRBV19 to TRBJ1-1; no firm D call. With 3 bases removed from V and 0 bases from J, the gap between germline ends came to 11 bases. Germline V gives CDR1 LNHDA, CDR2 SQIVND (reference sequence). CDR3 length: 15 amino acids. The CDR3 here is CASSIPWRMNTEAFF. DNA for the CDR3: TGTGCCAGTAGTATCCCATGGAGGATGAACACTGAAGCTTTCTTT.

The CDR3 region is CASSQGVISGELFF. The CDR3 DNA reads as TGTGCCAGCAGCCAGGGGGTAATTTCCGGGGAGCTGTTTTTT. The chain employs TRBV11-2 and TRBJ2-2; TRBD1 aligns across 7 bases. Per the germline V gene, CDR1 is SGHAT and CDR2 is FQNNGV. V lost 5 bases and J lost 6; bases outside the gene matches: 6. This CDR3 comprises 14 residues.

The J gene is TRBJ2-2, the V gene TRBV9; D may be TRBD2 (6 bases). This CDR3 contains 14 residues. V was trimmed by 5 bases and J by 3 bases, leaving 11 bases between them. In germline, CDR1 is SGDLS, CDR2 YYNGEE. CDR3 sequence (DNA): TGTGCCAGCAGTAGGGACTCCCACACCGGGGAGCTGTTTTTT. It is translated as CASSRDSHTGELFF.

The chain uses TRBV11-2 and TRBJ2-7; 10 bases map to TRBD1. Germline V gene sequence: CDR1 SGHAT, CDR2 FQNNGV. The CDR3 runs 14 residues. The trim removed 5 bases at V and 2 bases at J, leaving 3 bases unmatched. The CDR3 reads CASSLGTGAYEQYF. DNA for the CDR3: TGTGCCAGCAGCCTTGGGACAGGGGCCTACGAGCAGTACTTC. The full variable domain, rest sourced from reference TRBV11-2 and TRBJ2-7, is EAGVAQSPRYKIIEKRQSVAFWCNPISGHATLYWYQQILGQGPKLLIQFQNNGVVDDSQLPKDRFSAERLKGVDSTLKIQPAKLEDSAVYLCASSLGTGAYEQYFGPGTRLTVT.

This chain links TRBV28 with TRBJ1-5, with a possible D match to TRBD1 (6 bases). CDR3 length: 15 residues. The ends were cut back, 3 bases at V and 3 bases at J, with 12 bases in the middle. Germline-derived CDR1 and CDR2 are MDHEN and SYDVKM. CDR3 coding DNA: TGTGCCAGCAGTTTTCAGGGGAACCTCAATCAGCCCCAGCATTTT. It encodes CASSFQGNLNQPQHF.